Listed below are T cell receptor beta chains from one sample, sequenced in a study of T cells after yellow fever vaccination. TCRdb called the 5' RACE reads again in MiXCR, with one record for every CDR3 protein. The repertoire holds under 200,000 distinct CDR3 sequences, around 10% seen once, with 35% to 40% in the top ten. Sequenced material: CD8+ T cells sorted from PBMCs, taken 15 days after the yellow fever booster vaccination. These receptor sequences come from a young man who received the YFV17D yellow fever vaccine. Each CDR3 is given with its conserved first and last residue. D genes are given only for firm matches. Expanded clones get a size class; other rows say once, few or many, or leave the size out.

D gene	V gene	clone size	J gene	CDR3 protein	CDR3 DNA
.	TRBV7-9	few	TRBJ1-1	CASSSTLKNTEAFF	TGTGCCAGCAGCTCGACACTAAAGAACACTGAAGCTTTCTTT
.	TRBV7-6	few	TRBJ1-1	CASSQGLKTEAFF	TGTGCCAGCAGCCAGGGGTTGAAGACTGAAGCTTTCTTT
.	TRBV4-3	many	TRBJ1-1	CASSHRGGTEAFF	TGCGCCAGCAGCCACAGGGGAGGTACTGAAGCTTTCTTT
.	TRBV29-1	.	TRBJ2-5	CSVELAGQGQETQYF	TGCAGCGTTGAATTGGCCGGGCAGGGTCAAGAGACCCAGTACTTC
TRBD2	TRBV6-2/TRBV6-3	few	TRBJ2-3	CASSFPSGGARRADTQYF	TGTGCCAGCAGTTTTCCTAGCGGGGGGGCCAGGCGTGCAGATACGCAGTATTTT
.	TRBV12-3/TRBV12-4	.	TRBJ1-1	CASGDSPNTEAFF	TGTGCCAGCGGTGACAGCCCGAACACTGAAGCTTTCTTT
.	TRBV4-1	.	TRBJ2-7	CASSQEGSPHF	TGCGCCAGCAGCCAAGAGGGTTCTCCTCACTTC
.	TRBV12-5	.	TRBJ2-7	CASGLPPVQYF	TGTGCTAGTGGTTTGCCCCCAGTGCAGTACTTC
.	TRBV6-5	.	TRBJ1-5	CASSWGSNQPQHF	TGTGCCAGCAGTTGGGGAAGCAATCAGCCCCAGCATTTT
.	TRBV7-8	many	TRBJ1-2	CASSFGSGYTF	TGTGCCAGCAGCTTTGGGTCAGGCTACACCTTC
.	TRBV4-3	many	TRBJ2-3	CASSHIGESTDTQYF	TGCGCCAGCAGCCACATAGGGGAGTCCACAGATACGCAGTATTTT
.	TRBV4-3	many	TRBJ2-1	CATSDLTGHNEQFF	TGCGCCACTTCGGATTTGACAGGACACAATGAGCAGTTCTTC
TRBD1	TRBV5-1	few	TRBJ2-7	CASSLGTGAHEQYF	TGCGCCAGCAGCCTTGGGACAGGGGCCCACGAGCAGTACTTC
.	TRBV3-1	few	TRBJ2-5	CASSQEGSTRWETQYF	TGTGCCAGCAGCCAAGAAGGGTCTACCCGTTGGGAGACCCAGTACTTC
.	TRBV7-6	.	TRBJ1-1	CASSLVGRAEAFF	TGTGCCAGCAGCTTAGTGGGACGGGCTGAAGCTTTCTTT
TRBD1	TRBV7-9	many	TRBJ2-1	CASSPRDRVYNEQFF	TGTGCCAGCAGCCCCCGGGACAGGGTCTACAATGAGCAGTTCTTC
TRBD2	TRBV5-6	.	TRBJ2-1	CASSLEMVGLAVYNEQFF	TGTGCCAGCAGCTTGGAAATGGTTGGACTAGCGGTTTACAATGAGCAGTTCTTC
TRBD2	TRBV6-5	.	TRBJ2-2	CASSYASSGGRNTGELFF	TGTGCCAGCAGTTATGCGTCTAGCGGGGGGAGGAACACCGGGGAGCTGTTTTTT